This note documents a single TCR beta chain sequence. Its specificity is unknown. The data derive from a study of T cell responses to AZD1222 COVID-19 vaccine. Study-wide background: Some second doses came at about 4 weeks and others at about 12 weeks; these were pooled. Study observations and caveats: Clonal diversity was possibly underestimated; the donors were predominantly white British and more often female. Repertoires were obtained solely post-peak T cell response. Spike regions recognized by vaccine-associated CD4 TCRs spanned the protein, led by 160-218 and 743-854.

Profiled with immunoSEQ multiplex PCR; TCRdb holds only in-frame clones, not every one. Of some 130,000 clones in the sample, 90% to 95% are singletons; the top ten hold around 1.6%. Germline CDR1 and CDR2: DFQATT and SNEGSKA (reference sequence). Trimming pared 6 bases from V and 6 bases from J, leaving 10 bases between. CDR3 size: 11 residues. The sequencing here drew on peripheral blood, taken on day 0 of AZD1222 vaccination. This TCR came from an adult in good health. The gene calls are TRBV20-1 and TRBJ2-3; D not resolved. For the CDR3, the DNA is TGCAGTGCCCCCGTCGGGGATACGCAGTATTTT. Protein sequence: CSAPVGDTQYF.